This record concerns one TCR beta chain sequence. These data belong to a study of cytotoxic CD8 clonotypes in ibrutinib-treated CLL. CDR3 length equals 13 residues. V lost 5 bases to trimming and J lost 3 bases; unmatched junction nucleotides: 3. The germline V gene encodes CDR1 MNHNY and CDR2 SVGAGI (reference sequence). TCRdb's table, derived via immunoSEQ multiplex PCR, lists solely in-frame clones and lacks some. The profile shows about 200,000 clones, around 75% of them singletons. This chain links TRBV6-6 with TRBJ1-1; TRBD1 matches at 7 bases. The source of this sequence is a human donor with chronic lymphocytic leukemia. Material: PBMCs, obtained after 12 months of ibrutinib treatment. This CDR3 reads CASSRQGDTEAFF. The CDR3 nucleotides are TGTGCCAGCAGTAGACAGGGTGACACTGAAGCTTTCTTT.